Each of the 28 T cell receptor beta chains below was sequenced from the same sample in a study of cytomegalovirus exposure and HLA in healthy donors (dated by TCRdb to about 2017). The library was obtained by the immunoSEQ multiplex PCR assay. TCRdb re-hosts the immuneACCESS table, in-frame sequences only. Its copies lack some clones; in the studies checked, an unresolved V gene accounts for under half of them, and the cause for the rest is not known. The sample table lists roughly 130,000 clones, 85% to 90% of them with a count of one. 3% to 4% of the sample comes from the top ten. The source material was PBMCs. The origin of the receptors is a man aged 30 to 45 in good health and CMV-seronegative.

CDR3 coding DNA: TGTGCCAGCAGTCATTACCCGGGACTCCGACCCACAGATACGCAGTATTTT. Translating gives CASSHYPGLRPTDTQYF. V gene TRBV27 combines with J gene TRBJ2-3, with a possible D match to TRBD2 (6 bases). Germline loops: CDR1 MNHEY, CDR2 SMNVEV (reference sequence). V was pared by 5 bases and J by 2 bases, with 20 bases between. The CDR3 spans 17 residues.

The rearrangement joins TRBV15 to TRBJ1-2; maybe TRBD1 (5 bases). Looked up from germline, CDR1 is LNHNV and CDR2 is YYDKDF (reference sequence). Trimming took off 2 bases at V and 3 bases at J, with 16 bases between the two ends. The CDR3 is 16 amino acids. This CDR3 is CATSRMPGLGHYGYTF. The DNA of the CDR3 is TGTGCCACCAGCAGAATGCCAGGGTTGGGTCACTATGGCTACACCTTC.

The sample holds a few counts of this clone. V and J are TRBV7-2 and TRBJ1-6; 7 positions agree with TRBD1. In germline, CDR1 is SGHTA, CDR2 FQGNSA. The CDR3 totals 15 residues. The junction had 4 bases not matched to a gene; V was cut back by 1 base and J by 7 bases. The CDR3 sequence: CASSLGPQGNSPLHF. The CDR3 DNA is TGTGCCAGCAGCTTAGGGCCACAGGGGAATTCACCCCTCCACTTT.

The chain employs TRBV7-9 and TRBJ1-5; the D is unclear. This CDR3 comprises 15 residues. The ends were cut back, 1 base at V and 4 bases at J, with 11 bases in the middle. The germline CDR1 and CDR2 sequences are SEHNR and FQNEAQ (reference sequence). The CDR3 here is CASSLGYRGNQPQHF. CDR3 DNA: TGTGCCAGCAGCTTAGGATACCGAGGTAATCAGCCCCAGCATTTT.

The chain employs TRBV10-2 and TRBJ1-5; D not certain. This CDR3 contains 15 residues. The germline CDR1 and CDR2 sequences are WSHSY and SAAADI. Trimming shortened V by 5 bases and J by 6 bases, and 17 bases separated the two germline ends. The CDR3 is CASSFTHNGGQPQHF. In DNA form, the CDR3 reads TGCGCCAGCAGTTTTACCCACAACGGAGGTCAGCCCCAGCATTTT.

The CDR3 DNA reads as TGCGCCAGCAGCCGTGAAGGGGTGACTGAAGCTTTCTTT. It is translated as CASSREGVTEAFF. The J gene is TRBJ1-1, the V gene TRBV4-1; D possibly corresponds to TRBD1 (5 bases). The CDR3 runs to 13 residues. V was shortened by 4 bases and J by 5 bases, with 11 bases between the two germline ends. Germline loops: CDR1 MGHRA, CDR2 YSYEKL.

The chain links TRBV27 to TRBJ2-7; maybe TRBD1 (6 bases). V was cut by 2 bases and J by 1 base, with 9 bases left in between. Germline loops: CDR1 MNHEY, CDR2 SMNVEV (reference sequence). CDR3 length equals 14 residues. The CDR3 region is CASSLRQVSYEQYF. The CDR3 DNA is TGTGCCAGCAGTTTAAGACAGGTTTCCTACGAGCAGTACTTC.

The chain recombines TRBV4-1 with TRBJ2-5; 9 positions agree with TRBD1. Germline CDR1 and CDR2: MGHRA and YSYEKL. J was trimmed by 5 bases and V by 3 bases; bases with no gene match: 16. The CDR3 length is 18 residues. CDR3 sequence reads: CASSQTQGASSLGETQYF. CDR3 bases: TGCGCCAGCAGCCAGACACAGGGGGCATCTTCTTTGGGGGAGACCCAGTACTTC.

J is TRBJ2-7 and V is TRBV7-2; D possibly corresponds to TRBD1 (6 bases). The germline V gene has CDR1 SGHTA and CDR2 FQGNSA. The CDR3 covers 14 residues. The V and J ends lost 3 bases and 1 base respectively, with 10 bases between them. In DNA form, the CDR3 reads TGTGCCAGCAGCTTCGCACAGGGATCCTACGAGCAGTACTTC. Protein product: CASSFAQGSYEQYF.

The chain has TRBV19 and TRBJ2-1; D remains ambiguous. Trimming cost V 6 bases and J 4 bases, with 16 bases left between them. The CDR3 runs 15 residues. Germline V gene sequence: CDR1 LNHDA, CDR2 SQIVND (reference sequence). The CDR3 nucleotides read TGTGCCAGTAGCATGAGCATGAGTTCATACAATGAGCAGTTCTTC. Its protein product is CASSMSMSSYNEQFF. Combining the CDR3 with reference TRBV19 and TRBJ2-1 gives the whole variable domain DGGITQSPKYLFRKEGQNVTLSCEQNLNHDAMYWYRQDPGQGLRLIYYSQIVNDFQKGDIAEGYSVSREKKESFPLTVTSAQKNPTAFYLCASSMSMSSYNEQFFGPGTRLTVL.

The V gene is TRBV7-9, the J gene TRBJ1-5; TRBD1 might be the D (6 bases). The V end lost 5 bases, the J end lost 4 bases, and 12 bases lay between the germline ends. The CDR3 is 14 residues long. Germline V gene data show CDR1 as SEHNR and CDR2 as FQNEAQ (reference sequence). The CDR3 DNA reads TGTGCCAGCAGCCCGACAGGTTGGAATCAGCCCCAGCATTTT. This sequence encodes CASSPTGWNQPQHF.

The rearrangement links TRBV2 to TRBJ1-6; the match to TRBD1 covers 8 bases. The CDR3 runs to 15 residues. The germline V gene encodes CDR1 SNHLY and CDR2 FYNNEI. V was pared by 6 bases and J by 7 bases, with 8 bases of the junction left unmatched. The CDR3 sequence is CASRSGQGWNSPLHF. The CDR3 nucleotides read TGTGCCAGCAGGAGCGGACAGGGATGGAATTCACCCCTCCACTTT. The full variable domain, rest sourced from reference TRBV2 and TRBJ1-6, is EPEVTQTPSHQVTQMGQEVILRCVPISNHLYFYWYRQILGQKVEFLVSFYNNEISEKSEIFDDQFSVERPDGSNFTLKIRSTKLEDSAMYFCASRSGQGWNSPLHFGNGTRLTVT.

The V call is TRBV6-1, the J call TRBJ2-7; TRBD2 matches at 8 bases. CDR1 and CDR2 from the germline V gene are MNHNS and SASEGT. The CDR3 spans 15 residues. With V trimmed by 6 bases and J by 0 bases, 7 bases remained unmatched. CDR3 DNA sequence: TGTGCCAGCAGCCCCGGGAGGGACCTCTCCTACGAGCAGTACTTC. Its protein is CASSPGRDLSYEQYF.

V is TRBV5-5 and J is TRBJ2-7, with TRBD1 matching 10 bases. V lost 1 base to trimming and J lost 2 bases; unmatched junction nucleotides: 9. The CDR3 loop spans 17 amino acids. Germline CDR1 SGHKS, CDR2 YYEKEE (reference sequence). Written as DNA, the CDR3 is TGTGCCAGCAGCTTGATGGGAATTGGGACAGGGGCCTACGAGCAGTACTTC. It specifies CASSLMGIGTGAYEQYF.

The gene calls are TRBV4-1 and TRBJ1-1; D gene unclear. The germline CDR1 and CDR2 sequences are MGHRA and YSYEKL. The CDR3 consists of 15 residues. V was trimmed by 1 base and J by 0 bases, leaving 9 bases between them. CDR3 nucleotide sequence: TGCGCCAGCAGCCAAGCCGCCAGATTGAACACTGAAGCTTTCTTT. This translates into CASSQAARLNTEAFF.

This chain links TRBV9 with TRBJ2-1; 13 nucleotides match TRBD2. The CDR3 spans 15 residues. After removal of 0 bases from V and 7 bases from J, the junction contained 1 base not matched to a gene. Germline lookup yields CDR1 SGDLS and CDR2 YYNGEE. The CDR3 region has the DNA TGTGCCAGCAGCGTAGAACTAGCGGGGGGGAATGAGCAGTTCTTC. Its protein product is CASSVELAGGNEQFF.

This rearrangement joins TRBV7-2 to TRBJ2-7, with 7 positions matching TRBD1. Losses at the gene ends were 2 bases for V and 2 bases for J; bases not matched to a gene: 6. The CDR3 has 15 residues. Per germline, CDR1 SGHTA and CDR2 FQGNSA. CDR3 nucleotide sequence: TGTGCCAGCAGCTTAAGGACAGGTGCCCCCTACGAGCAGTACTTC. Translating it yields CASSLRTGAPYEQYF.

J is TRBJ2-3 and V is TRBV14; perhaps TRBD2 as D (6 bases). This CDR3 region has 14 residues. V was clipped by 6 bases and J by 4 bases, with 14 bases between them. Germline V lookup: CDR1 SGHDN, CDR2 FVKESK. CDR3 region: CASRRGILADTQYF. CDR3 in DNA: TGTGCCAGCAGGCGGGGAATCTTAGCAGATACGCAGTATTTT.

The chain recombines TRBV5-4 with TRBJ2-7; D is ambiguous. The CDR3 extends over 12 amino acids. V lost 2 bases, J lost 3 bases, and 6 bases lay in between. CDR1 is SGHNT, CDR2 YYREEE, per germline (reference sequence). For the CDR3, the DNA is TGTGCCAGCAGCTTCACAGACTACGAGCAGTACTTC. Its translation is CASSFTDYEQYF. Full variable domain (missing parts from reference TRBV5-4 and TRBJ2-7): ETGVTQSPTHLIKTRGQQVTLRCSSQSGHNTVSWYQQALGQGPQFIFQYYREEENGRGNFPPRFSGLQFPNYSSELNVNALELDDSALYLCASSFTDYEQYFGPGTRLTVT.

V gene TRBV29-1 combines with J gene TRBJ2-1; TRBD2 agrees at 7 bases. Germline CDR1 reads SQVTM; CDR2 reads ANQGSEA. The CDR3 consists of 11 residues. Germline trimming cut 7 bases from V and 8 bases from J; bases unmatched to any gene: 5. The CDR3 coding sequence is TGCAGCGCAGGACTAGACCATGAGCAGTTCTTC. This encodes CSAGLDHEQFF.

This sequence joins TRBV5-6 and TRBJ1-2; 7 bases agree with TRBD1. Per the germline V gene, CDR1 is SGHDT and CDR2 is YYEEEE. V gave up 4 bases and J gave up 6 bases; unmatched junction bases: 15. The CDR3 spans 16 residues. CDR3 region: CASSLPGLRGLDGYTF. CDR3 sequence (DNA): TGTGCCAGCAGCCTCCCCGGCTTAAGGGGGCTCGATGGCTACACCTTC. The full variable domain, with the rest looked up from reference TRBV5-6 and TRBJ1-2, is DAGVTQSPTHLIKTRGQQVTLRCSPKSGHDTVSWYQQALGQGPQFIFQYYEEEERQRGNFPDRFSGHQFPNYSSELNVNALLLGDSALYLCASSLPGLRGLDGYTFGSGTRLTVV.

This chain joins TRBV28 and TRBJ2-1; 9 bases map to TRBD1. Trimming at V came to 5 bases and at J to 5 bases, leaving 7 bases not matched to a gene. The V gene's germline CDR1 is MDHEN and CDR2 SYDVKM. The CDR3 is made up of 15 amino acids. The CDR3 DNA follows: TGTGCCAGCAGTACCCGGACAGGGGCCCACAATGAGCAGTTCTTC. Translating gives CASSTRTGAHNEQFF.

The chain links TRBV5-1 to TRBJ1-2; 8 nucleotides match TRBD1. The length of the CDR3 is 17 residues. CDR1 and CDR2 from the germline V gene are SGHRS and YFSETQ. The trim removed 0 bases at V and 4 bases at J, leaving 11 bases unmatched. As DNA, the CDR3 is TGCGCCAGCAGCTTGGGCCAGGGGGCCAACCTCCGCTATGGCTACACCTTC. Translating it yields CASSLGQGANLRYGYTF. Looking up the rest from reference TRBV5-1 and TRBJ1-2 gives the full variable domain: KAGVTQTPRYLIKTRGQQVTLSCSPISGHRSVSWYQQTPGQGLQFLFEYFSETQRNKGNFPGRFSGRQFSNSRSEMNVSTLELGDSALYLCASSLGQGANLRYGYTFGSGTRLTVV.

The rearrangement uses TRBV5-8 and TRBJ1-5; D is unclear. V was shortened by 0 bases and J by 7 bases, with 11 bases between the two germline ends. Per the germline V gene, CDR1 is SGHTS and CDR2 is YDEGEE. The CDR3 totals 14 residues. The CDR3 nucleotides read TGTGCCAGCAGCTTGGCCCTCGGGGTCCAGCCCCAGCATTTT. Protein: CASSLALGVQPQHF.

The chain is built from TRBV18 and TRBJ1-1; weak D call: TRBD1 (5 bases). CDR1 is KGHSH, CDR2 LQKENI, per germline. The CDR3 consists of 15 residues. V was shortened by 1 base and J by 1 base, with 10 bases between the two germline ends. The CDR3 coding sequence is TGTGCCAGCTCACCACAAGGGGTGAGGAACACTGAAGCTTTCTTT. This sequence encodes CASSPQGVRNTEAFF.

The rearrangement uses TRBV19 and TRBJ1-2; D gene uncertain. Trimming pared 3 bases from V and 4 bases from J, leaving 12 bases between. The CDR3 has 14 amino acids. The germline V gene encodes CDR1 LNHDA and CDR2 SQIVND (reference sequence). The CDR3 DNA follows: TGTGCCAGTAGTATCGTTACGGGTGGCTATGGCTACACCTTC. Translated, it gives CASSIVTGGYGYTF.

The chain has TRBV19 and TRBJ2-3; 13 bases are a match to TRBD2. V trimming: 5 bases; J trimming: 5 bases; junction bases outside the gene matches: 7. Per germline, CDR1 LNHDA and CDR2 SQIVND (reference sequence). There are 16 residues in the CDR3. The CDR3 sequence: CASSLGTSGAEDTQYF. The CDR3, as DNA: TGTGCCAGTAGTCTCGGGACTAGCGGGGCTGAAGATACGCAGTATTTT.

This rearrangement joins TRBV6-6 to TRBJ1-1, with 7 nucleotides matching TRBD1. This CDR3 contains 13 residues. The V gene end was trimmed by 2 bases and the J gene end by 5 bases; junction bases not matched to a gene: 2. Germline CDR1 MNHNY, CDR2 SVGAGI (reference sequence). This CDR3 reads CASSYQGQTEAFF. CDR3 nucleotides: TGTGCCAGCAGTTACCAGGGACAGACTGAAGCTTTCTTT.